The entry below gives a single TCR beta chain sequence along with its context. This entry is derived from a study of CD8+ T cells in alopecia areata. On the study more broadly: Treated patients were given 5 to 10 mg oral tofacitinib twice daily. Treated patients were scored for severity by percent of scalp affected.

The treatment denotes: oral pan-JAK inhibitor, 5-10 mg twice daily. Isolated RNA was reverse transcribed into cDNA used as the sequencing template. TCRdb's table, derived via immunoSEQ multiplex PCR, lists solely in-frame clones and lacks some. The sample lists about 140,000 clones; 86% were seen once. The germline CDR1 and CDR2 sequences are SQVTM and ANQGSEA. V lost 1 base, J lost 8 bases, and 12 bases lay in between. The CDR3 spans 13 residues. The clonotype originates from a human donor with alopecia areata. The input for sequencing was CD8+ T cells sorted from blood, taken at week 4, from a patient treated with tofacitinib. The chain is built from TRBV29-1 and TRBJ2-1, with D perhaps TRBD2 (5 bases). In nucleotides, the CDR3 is TGCAGCGTTGAAGGAGGATCTAGCTATGAGCAGTTCTTC. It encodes CSVEGGSSYEQFF.